Listed here is a single T cell receptor (beta chain). From germline, CDR1 is MDHEN and CDR2 SYDVKM. V lost 2 bases and J lost 8; bases outside the gene matches: 8. The CDR3 has 16 amino acids. This entry belongs to a study of blood T cell repertoires in COVID-19. The overall study: Samples representing acute and convalescent COVID-19 were sourced from the United States, Italy and Spain.

The protocol was immunoSEQ multiplex PCR, while the TCRdb copy is restricted to in-frame clones and leaves out a portion. The sample holds some 41,000 clones, 75% to 90% seen once. The V and J genes are TRBV28 and TRBJ1-6; 8 bases fit TRBD1. This clonotype originated in a woman of 80 years or more with active COVID-19. The sample was peripheral blood. The CDR3 reads CASSLLGTGKDSPLHF. CDR3 nucleotides: TGTGCCAGCAGTTTACTCGGGACAGGCAAGGATTCACCCCTCCACTTT.